These 14 T cell receptor beta chains were all obtained from the same sample, sequenced in a study of response to subunit inactivated influenza vaccine. TCRdb re-called the RT-PCR reads through MiXCR, storing one row per CDR3 protein. Of roughly 790,000 distinct CDR3 sequences detected, 21% appear once; the ten largest clones hold about 10%. The starting material was PBMCs from blood, obtained 5 days after vaccination. These receptors were taken from a man aged 50 or older who received an inactivated influenza vaccine.

This clonotype has just a few counts. The chain links TRBV5-1 to TRBJ1-4, with unresolved D. This CDR3 is built from 13 residues. Germline loops: CDR1 SGHRS, CDR2 YFSETQ. V was clipped by 0 bases and J by 7 bases, with 7 bases between them. The CDR3, as DNA: TGCGCCAGCAGCTTGGAGGACCGTGAAAAACTGTTTTTT. It is translated as CASSLEDREKLFF.

CDR3 in DNA: TGTGCCAGCAGTCCCCGGGACAGGGGGGGCAATCAGCCCCAGCATTTT. Translating it yields CASSPRDRGGNQPQHF. V usage is TRBV6-1 and J usage is TRBJ1-5; 11 bases line up with TRBD1. Per the germline V gene, CDR1 is MNHNS and CDR2 is SASEGT. With 5 bases clipped from V and 2 bases from J, the junction kept 5 bases outside the gene matches. The CDR3 loop spans 16 amino acids.

This clonotype was picked up a small number of times. This sequence joins TRBV5-1 and TRBJ1-2; D not certain. Trimming removed 2 bases at V and 0 bases at J, with 11 bases between. Germline V lookup: CDR1 SGHRS, CDR2 YFSETQ. The CDR3 is 15 residues long. CDR3 sequence (DNA): TGCGCCAGCAGCTTCGAGGCGGTAGCTAACTATGGCTACACCTTC. Protein product: CASSFEAVANYGYTF.

This chain joins TRBV13 and TRBJ2-3, with TRBD2 matching 10 bases. Germline-derived CDR1 and CDR2 are PRHDT and FYEKMQ (reference sequence). The V gene end was trimmed by 6 bases and the J gene end by 2 bases; junction bases not matched to a gene: 11. This CDR3 has 17 amino acids. CDR3 DNA: TGTGCCAGCAGGGAAACTAGCGGGGCCGGTAACACAGATACGCAGTATTTT. Translation: CASRETSGAGNTDTQYF.

V gene TRBV21-1 combines with J gene TRBJ2-1. TRBV21-1 corresponds to a pseudogene. This CDR3 is 12 amino acids long. The CDR3 DNA sequence: TGTGCCAGCAGCAAAGAAGGAGCCGAGCAGTTCTTC. Translating gives CASSKEGAEQFF.

The J gene is TRBJ2-7, the V gene TRBV5-1; 9 bases match TRBD2. Per the germline V gene, CDR1 is SGHRS and CDR2 is YFSETQ. The J segment lost 2 bases and the V segment lost 3 bases, leaving 9 bases of the junction unmatched. The CDR3 extends over 16 amino acids. This chain's CDR3 is CASSWETSGPTYEQYF. The CDR3 DNA is TGCGCCAGCAGCTGGGAGACTAGCGGACCAACCTACGAGCAGTACTTC.

The V gene is TRBV12-3 or TRBV12-4, the J gene TRBJ2-7; TRBD1 matches at 10 bases. After removal of 4 bases from V and 5 bases from J, the junction contained 8 bases not matched to a gene. This CDR3 contains 15 residues. CDR3 protein: CASSSPGQGTDEQYF. CDR3 sequence (DNA): TGTGCCAGCAGTTCGCCGGGACAGGGGACCGACGAGCAGTACTTC.

This clonotype was seen repeatedly, ten times or more. The chain combines TRBV12-3 or TRBV12-4 with TRBJ2-5; D is possibly TRBD2 (5 bases). V shed 5 bases and J shed 4 bases, with 11 bases lying between them. CDR3 length: 13 amino acids. The CDR3 region is CASSRGRRETQYF. Written as DNA, the CDR3 is TGTGCCAGCAGTCGGGGAAGAAGAGAGACCCAGTACTTC.

The chain uses TRBV5-1 and TRBJ2-7; D may correspond to TRBD1 or TRBD2 (5 bases each). V lost 0 bases, J lost 4 bases, and 20 bases lay in between. The CDR3 loop spans 17 amino acids. Germline V gene sequence: CDR1 SGHRS, CDR2 YFSETQ. CDR3 coding DNA: TGCGCCAGCAGCTTGGCCCCAGGGCCCCCGGGATTTTACGAGCAGTACTTC. Translated, it gives CASSLAPGPPGFYEQYF.

This clonotype was counted between two and nine times. V usage is TRBV4-2 and J usage is TRBJ1-2; 8 nucleotides align to TRBD1. This CDR3 is 15 amino acids long. Germline V gene sequence: CDR1 LGHNA, CDR2 YNFKEQ. With 0 bases clipped from V and 7 bases from J, the junction kept 7 bases outside the gene matches. The CDR3 DNA follows: TGTGCCAGCAGCCAAGACGGCCAGGGGGCTGGTGGCTACACCTTC. Translated: CASSQDGQGAGGYTF.

This clonotype was picked up many times. The chain joins TRBV12-3 or TRBV12-4 to TRBJ1-1; D call uncertain. V lost 1 base and J 8 bases, leaving 8 bases between the germline ends. The CDR3 runs 12 residues. CDR3 nucleotides: TGTGCCAGCAGTTTAGACGGGCGAGAAGCTTTCTTT. It translates to CASSLDGREAFF.

This clonotype turned up a few times. This sequence joins TRBV20-1 and TRBJ2-4; a weak D match, TRBD1 (6 bases). Deletions cut 5 bases from V and 5 bases from J, with 19 bases between. The length of the CDR3 is 15 residues. From germline, CDR1 is DFQATT and CDR2 SNEGSKA (reference sequence). The chain's CDR3 is CSAPPQEGDQNIQYF. The CDR3 region has the DNA TGCAGTGCTCCTCCCCAAGAGGGGGATCAAAACATTCAGTACTTC.

This clonotype showed up just a few times. J is TRBJ2-3 and V is TRBV30; D uncertain. The germline V gene encodes CDR1 GTSNPN and CDR2 SVGIG (reference sequence). V was clipped by 2 bases and J by 0 bases, with 3 bases between them. The CDR3 loop spans 12 amino acids. In DNA form, the CDR3 reads TGTGCCTGGAGTCCCAGCACAGATACGCAGTATTTT. This encodes CAWSPSTDTQYF.

Turning to this clonotype: At one end, the junction sequence differs from germline, possibly due to a read error. The chain is built from TRBV5-1 and TRBJ2-5, with 8 positions matching TRBD1. CDR1 and CDR2 (germline): SGHRS, YFSETQ. This CDR3 comprises 13 residues. The CDR3 protein is CASSPTGEETQYF. Written as DNA, the CDR3 is TGTGCCAGCAGCCCGACAGGGGAAGAGACCCAGTACTTC.